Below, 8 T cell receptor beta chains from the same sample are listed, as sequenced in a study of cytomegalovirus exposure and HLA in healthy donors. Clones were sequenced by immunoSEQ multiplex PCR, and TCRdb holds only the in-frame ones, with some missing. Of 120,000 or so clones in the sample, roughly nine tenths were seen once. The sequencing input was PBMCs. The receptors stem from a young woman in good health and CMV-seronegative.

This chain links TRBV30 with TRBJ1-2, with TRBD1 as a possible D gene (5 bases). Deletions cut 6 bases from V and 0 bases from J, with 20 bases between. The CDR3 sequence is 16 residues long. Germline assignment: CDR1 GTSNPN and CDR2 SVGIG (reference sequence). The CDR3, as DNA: TGTGCCTGTTTTTTTGGCCTAGGGGTACCTAACTATGGCTACACCTTC. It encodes CACFFGLGVPNYGYTF.

CDR3 sequence: CASSLGTGTYNEQFF. The CDR3 DNA reads as TGTGCCAGCAGCTTGGGGACAGGCACCTACAATGAGCAGTTCTTC. This chain connects TRBV11-3 to TRBJ2-1; 8 nucleotides match TRBD1. The CDR3 runs 15 residues. V lost 3 bases, J lost 2 bases, and 3 bases stayed unmatched. Germline V gene data show CDR1 as SGHNT and CDR2 as YENEEA.

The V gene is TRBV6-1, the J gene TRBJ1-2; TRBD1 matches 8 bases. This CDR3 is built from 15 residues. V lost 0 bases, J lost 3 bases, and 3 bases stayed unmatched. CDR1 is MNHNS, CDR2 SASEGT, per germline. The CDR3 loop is CASSEASGGYYGYTF. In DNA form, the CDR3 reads TGTGCCAGCAGTGAAGCGTCAGGGGGCTACTATGGCTACACCTTC.

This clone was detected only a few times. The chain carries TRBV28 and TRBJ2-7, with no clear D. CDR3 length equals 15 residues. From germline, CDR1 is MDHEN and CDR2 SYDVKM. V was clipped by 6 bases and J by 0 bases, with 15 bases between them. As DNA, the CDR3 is TGTGCCAGCAGCCCTAGGATCGGAAGCTCCTACGAGCAGTACGTC. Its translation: CASSPRIGSSYEQYV.

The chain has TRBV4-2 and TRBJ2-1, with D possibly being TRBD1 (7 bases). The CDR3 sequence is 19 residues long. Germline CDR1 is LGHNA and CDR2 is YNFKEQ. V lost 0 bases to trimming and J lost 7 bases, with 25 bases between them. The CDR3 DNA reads TGTGCCAGCAGCCAAGATCAGGGGGGTTGGGGGAGAGAAGTGAATGAGCAGTTCTTC. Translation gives CASSQDQGGWGREVNEQFF.

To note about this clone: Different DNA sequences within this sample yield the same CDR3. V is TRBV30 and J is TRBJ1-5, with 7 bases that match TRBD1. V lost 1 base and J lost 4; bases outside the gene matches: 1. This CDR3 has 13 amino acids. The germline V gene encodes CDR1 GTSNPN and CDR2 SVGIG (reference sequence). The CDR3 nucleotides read TGTGCCTGGAGTGCAGGGGGTAATCAGCCCCAGCATTTT. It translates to CAWSAGGNQPQHF. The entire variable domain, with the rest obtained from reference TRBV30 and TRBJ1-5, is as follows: SQTIHQWPATLVQPVGSPLSLECTVEGTSNPNLYWYRQAAGRGLQLLFYSVGIGQISSEVPQNLSASRPQDRQFILSSKKLLLSDSGFYLCAWSAGGNQPQHFGDGTRLSIL.

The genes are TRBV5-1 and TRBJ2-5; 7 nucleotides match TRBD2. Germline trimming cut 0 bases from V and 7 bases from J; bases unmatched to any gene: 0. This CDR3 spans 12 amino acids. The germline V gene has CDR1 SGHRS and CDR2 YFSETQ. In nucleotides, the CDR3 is TGCGCCAGCAGCTTGGGGGAGGGGACCCAGTACTTC. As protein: CASSLGEGTQYF.

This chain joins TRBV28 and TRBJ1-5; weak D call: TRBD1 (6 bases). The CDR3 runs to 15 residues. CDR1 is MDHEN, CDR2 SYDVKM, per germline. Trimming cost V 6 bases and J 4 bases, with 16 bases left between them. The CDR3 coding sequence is TGTGCCAGCAGCCGGAACGGGGGGCTTAATCAGCCCCAGCATTTT. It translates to CASSRNGGLNQPQHF.